Presented here are 20 T cell receptor beta chains from one specimen sequenced in a study of T cell repertoires in cytomegalovirus infection. These receptors' targets are unknown. TCRdb re-derived calls from the reads in MiXCR, one entry per CDR3 protein. The table shows about 69,000 distinct CDR3 sequences, with around 28% occurring only once. This material consisted of CD8+ T cells from cultured PBMCs, taken from culture after CMV antigen stimulation. Source of these receptors: a human donor in good health (CMV status not recorded). Some clones in this sample may be carry-over from other donors' samples.

This clonotype was counted between two and nine times. The J gene is TRBJ2-2, the V gene TRBV29-1; D not resolved. The CDR3 runs to 12 residues. The V and J ends lost 1 base and 3 bases respectively, with 3 bases between them. Germline assignment: CDR1 SQVTM and CDR2 ANQGSEA. DNA of the CDR3: TGCAGCGTTGAAGGCTACACCGGGGAGCTGTTTTTT. Its translation: CSVEGYTGELFF.

This clonotype was observed a handful of times. The chain is built from TRBV7-9 and TRBJ1-1; D is unresolved. V lost 6 bases, J lost 4 bases, and 9 bases lay in between. The CDR3 is 12 residues long. Germline V gives CDR1 SEHNR, CDR2 FQNEAQ (reference sequence). The CDR3 DNA follows: TGTGCCAGCAGAAACACCTCCACTGAAGCTTTCTTT. It specifies CASRNTSTEAFF.

The V and J genes are TRBV6-6 and TRBJ2-7; no clear D gene. V lost 1 base and J lost 4, with 14 bases in between. Germline lookup yields CDR1 MNHNY and CDR2 SVGAGI (reference sequence). The CDR3 is made up of 15 amino acids. In DNA, the CDR3 is TGTGCCAGCAGTTACTTAAGCGCACCCTTTTACGAGCAGTACTTC. It encodes CASSYLSAPFYEQYF.

The V gene is TRBV12-3 or TRBV12-4, the J gene TRBJ2-1; the match to TRBD2 covers 10 bases. This CDR3 is built from 14 residues. The V segment lost 5 bases and the J segment 7 bases; nucleotides outside the gene matches: 5. The CDR3 reads CASSPSGSMNEQFF. For the CDR3, the DNA is TGTGCCAGCAGTCCTAGCGGGAGTATGAATGAGCAGTTCTTC.

The CDR3: CASSLDRRVQFF. In DNA form, the CDR3 reads TGTGCCAGCAGTTTAGACCGAAGGGTGCAGTTCTTC. The chain combines TRBV27 with TRBJ2-1; no firm D call. Germline V gene lookup returns CDR1 MNHEY and CDR2 SMNVEV (reference sequence). Trimming shortened V by 2 bases and J by 12 bases, and 11 bases separated the two germline ends. This CDR3 is built from 12 residues.

The V and J genes are TRBV7-3 and TRBJ1-1; TRBD1 matches 10 bases. This CDR3 has 14 amino acids. The V and J ends lost 5 bases and 9 bases, in that order; junction bases with no gene match: 9. Germline values: CDR1 SGHTA, CDR2 FQGTGA. For the CDR3, the DNA is TGTGCCAGCAGCCAAAGGCCCGACAGGGGGCAAGCTTTCTTT. Protein sequence: CASSQRPDRGQAFF.

This clonotype was seen only a few times. The V gene is TRBV28, the J gene TRBJ2-3, with 9 positions matching TRBD1. This CDR3 has 15 residues. Germline-derived CDR1 and CDR2 are MDHEN and SYDVKM. Losses at the gene ends were 4 bases for V and 7 bases for J; bases not matched to a gene: 9. The CDR3 spells CASSSSGTGIHTQYF. The CDR3 DNA reads as TGTGCCAGCAGTTCATCCGGGACAGGGATACATACGCAGTATTTT.

The CDR3 DNA is TGTGCCAGCAGCTTCGACACTTTCACCTACGAGCAGTACTTC. It is translated as CASSFDTFTYEQYF. J is TRBJ2-7 and V is TRBV5-5; D not resolved. Trimming stripped 2 bases from V and 2 bases from J, with 11 bases between. CDR3 length equals 14 residues. Germline CDR1 is SGHKS and CDR2 is YYEKEE (reference sequence). Looking up the rest from reference TRBV5-5 and TRBJ2-7 gives the full variable domain: DAGVTQSPTHLIKTRGQQVTLRCSPISGHKSVSWYQQVLGQGPQFIFQYYEKEERGRGNFPDRFSARQFPNYSSELNVNALLLGDSALYLCASSFDTFTYEQYFGPGTRLTVT.

V is TRBV6-6 and J is TRBJ1-4; 9 bases are shared with TRBD1. The V and J ends lost 7 bases and 0 bases, in that order; junction bases with no gene match: 6. Germline CDR1 is MNHNY and CDR2 is SVGAGI (reference sequence). The CDR3 spans 16 residues. CDR3 DNA sequence: TGTGCCAGCAAACCGGGACAGGGCGCAACTAATGAAAAACTGTTTTTT. It specifies CASKPGQGATNEKLFF.

This clonotype was observed a few times. The chain recombines TRBV25-1 with TRBJ2-5, with 7 bases identical to TRBD2. V dropped 2 bases and J dropped 0; count of bases not matched to a gene: 3. Germline CDR1 reads MGHDK; CDR2 reads SYGVNS. This CDR3 spans 15 amino acids. The CDR3, as DNA: TGTGCCAGCAGTGAAGTGGGAGGGAACCAAGAGACCCAGTACTTC. Translated: CASSEVGGNQETQYF. Full variable domain (missing parts from reference TRBV25-1 and TRBJ2-5): EADIYQTPRYLVIGTGKKITLECSQTMGHDKMYWYQQDPGMELHLIHYSYGVNSTEKGDLSSESTVSRIRTEHFPLTLESARPSHTSQYLCASSEVGGNQETQYFGPGTRLLVL.

This clonotype was seen a handful of times. V gene TRBV6-2 or TRBV6-3 combines with J gene TRBJ2-7; 12 positions agree with TRBD2. With V trimmed by 0 bases and J by 3 bases, 0 bases remained unmatched. Germline V lookup: CDR1 MNHEY, CDR2 SVGEGT. The CDR3 consists of 15 residues. CDR3 sequence reads: CASSYSTSGGYEQYF. The CDR3 nucleotides are TGTGCCAGCAGTTACTCGACTAGCGGGGGCTACGAGCAGTACTTC.

This clonotype was counted at least ten times. The chain has TRBV6-2 or TRBV6-3 and TRBJ1-1, with a tentative D call TRBD1 (6 bases). Germline CDR1 is MNHEY and CDR2 is SVGEGT. V was shortened by 0 bases and J by 0 bases, with 11 bases between the two germline ends. The CDR3 sequence is 16 residues long. The CDR3 spells CASSYSPTGLNTEAFF. Here the CDR3 DNA reads TGTGCCAGCAGTTACTCCCCGACAGGACTGAACACTGAAGCTTTCTTT.

V is TRBV27 and J is TRBJ2-1; 8 nucleotides match TRBD2. V dropped 7 bases and J dropped 4; count of bases not matched to a gene: 12. The CDR3 is made up of 16 amino acids. CDR1 and CDR2 (germline): MNHEY, SMNVEV (reference sequence). CDR3 sequence reads: CASTMAAGAGYNEQFF. CDR3 DNA sequence: TGTGCCAGCACTATGGCAGCGGGAGCGGGTTACAATGAGCAGTTCTTC.

The J gene is TRBJ1-1, the V gene TRBV19, with 8 bases lining up with TRBD1. V was clipped by 7 bases and J by 12 bases; unmatched bases: 4. CDR3 size: 10 residues. CDR1 LNHDA and CDR2 SQIVND come from the germline V gene (reference sequence). DNA of the CDR3: TGTGCCAGTATGGGGACAGGTTCTTTCTTT. Its translation is CASMGTGSFF. The variable domain in full, with the rest retrieved from reference TRBV19 and TRBJ1-1, is DGGITQSPKYLFRKEGQNVTLSCEQNLNHDAMYWYRQDPGQGLRLIYYSQIVNDFQKGDIAEGYSVSREKKESFPLTVTSAQKNPTAFYLCASMGTGSFFGQGTRLTVV.

V usage is TRBV18 and J usage is TRBJ2-7, with a possible D match to TRBD1 (6 bases). The CDR3 has 14 amino acids. The V end was cut by 2 bases, the J end by 4 bases, with 12 bases between. Germline CDR1 reads KGHSH; CDR2 reads LQKENI. This chain's CDR3 is CASSPGQGSYEQYF. The CDR3 DNA sequence: TGTGCCAGCTCACCAGGGCAGGGGTCATACGAGCAGTACTTC.

This sequence joins TRBV19 and TRBJ2-4; D uncertain. Between the trimmed V and J ends, which lost 0 bases and 7 bases, there was a span of 4 bases. The germline CDR1 and CDR2 sequences are LNHDA and SQIVND (reference sequence). The CDR3 runs 12 residues. Here the CDR3 reads CASSIDGNIQYF. The CDR3 DNA follows: TGTGCCAGTAGTATAGATGGTAACATTCAGTACTTC.

This clonotype has at least ten counts. V gene TRBV6-2 or TRBV6-3 combines with J gene TRBJ2-5; 7 bases align to TRBD1. V shed 5 bases and J 6 bases; nucleotides not matched to a gene: 9. Germline CDR1 MNHEY, CDR2 SVGEGT. The CDR3 consists of 14 residues. The CDR3 sequence: CASSQDRVGKTQYF. For the CDR3, the DNA is TGTGCCAGCAGTCAAGACAGGGTCGGAAAGACCCAGTACTTC.

This clonotype was counted once. This chain connects TRBV6-8 to TRBJ2-2; 10 positions agree with TRBD2. The V gene end was trimmed by 0 bases and the J gene end by 5 bases; junction bases not matched to a gene: 6. The CDR3 is made up of 17 amino acids. Germline V gives CDR1 MNHGY, CDR2 SAAAGT. The CDR3 nucleotides are TGTGCCAGCAGTTACTCCGGGACTAGCGTTGGAACCGGGGAGCTGTTTTTT. Protein sequence: CASSYSGTSVGTGELFF.

The sample holds a few counts of this clonotype. The gene calls are TRBV24-1 and TRBJ1-5, with D unresolved. The germline V and J ends were trimmed by 5 bases and 7 bases, with 17 bases remaining between them. This CDR3 has 15 residues. Germline V gene lookup returns CDR1 KGHDR and CDR2 SFDVKD. The CDR3 protein is CATSGSREARQPQHF. As DNA, the CDR3 is TGTGCCACCAGTGGGAGCCGGGAAGCTCGACAGCCCCAGCATTTT.

This chain links TRBV11-2 with TRBJ2-5; a possible D gene is TRBD1 (6 bases). This CDR3 comprises 14 residues. From germline, CDR1 is SGHAT and CDR2 FQNNGV. V lost 6 bases to trimming and J lost 1 base, with 12 bases between them. As DNA, the CDR3 is TGTGCCAGCAGGCAGACAGGTACCCAAGAGACCCAGTACTTC. This gives the protein CASRQTGTQETQYF.